This T cell receptor (beta chain) came from a study of T cell repertoires in cytomegalovirus infection. The CDR3 covers 14 residues. The germline V gene has CDR1 LNHDA and CDR2 SQIVND (reference sequence). Trimming pared 6 bases from V and 6 bases from J, leaving 17 bases between. Concerning this clonotype itself: This may come from a read error, since a much larger clone is one base off. Here the CDR3 omits its conserved ending phenylalanine or tryptophan, so a read error is the likely source.

TCRdb processed the reads anew with MiXCR; each CDR3 protein has one entry. In the table there are 560,000 or so distinct CDR3 sequences, 15% to 20% of which are singletons. The clonotype was recovered from a human donor in good health (CMV status not recorded). Some clones in this sample may be carry-over from other donors' samples. This chain uses TRBV19 with TRBJ1-2; D is ambiguous. Sequencing used CD8+ T cells from PBMCs. The CDR3 DNA is TGTGCCAGTAGGGTTACTGTCGAGAGGGATGGCTACACCTAC. It translates to CASRVTVERDGYTY.